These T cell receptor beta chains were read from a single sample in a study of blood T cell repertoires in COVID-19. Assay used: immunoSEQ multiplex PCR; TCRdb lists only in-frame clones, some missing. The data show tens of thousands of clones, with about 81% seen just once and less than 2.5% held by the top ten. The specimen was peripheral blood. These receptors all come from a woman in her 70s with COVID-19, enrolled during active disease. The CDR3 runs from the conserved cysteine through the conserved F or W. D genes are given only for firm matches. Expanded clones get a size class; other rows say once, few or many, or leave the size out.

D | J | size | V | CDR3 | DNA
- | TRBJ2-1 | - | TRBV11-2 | CASSPGTYNEQFF | TGTGCCAGCAGCCCAGGGACCTACAATGAGCAGTTCTTC
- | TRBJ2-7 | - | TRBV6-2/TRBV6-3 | CASSLARLVISEQYF | TGTGCCAGCAGCCTCGCTCGACTAGTTATTAGCGAGCAGTACTTC
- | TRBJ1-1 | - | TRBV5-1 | CASSTDSMNTEAFF | TGCGCCAGCAGCACCGACAGTATGAACACTGAAGCTTTCTTT
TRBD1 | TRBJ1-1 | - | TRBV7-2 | CASSSSGQGAGGAFF | TGTGCCAGCAGCTCCTCGGGACAGGGGGCTGGGGGGGCTTTCTTT
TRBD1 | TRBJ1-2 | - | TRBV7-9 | CASSWGTGTHSYGYTF | TGTGCCAGCAGCTGGGGGACAGGGACGCACTCCTATGGCTACACCTTC
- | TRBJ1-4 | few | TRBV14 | CASSQDLAGNEKLFF | TGTGCCAGCAGCCAAGATCTGGCGGGTAATGAAAAACTGTTTTTT
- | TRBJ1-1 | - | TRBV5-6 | CASSLQGYPEAFF | TGTGCCAGCAGCTTGCAGGGTTACCCTGAAGCTTTCTTT
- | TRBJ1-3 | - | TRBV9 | CASSVGPGKGNTIYF | TGTGCCAGCAGCGTAGGTCCAGGGAAGGGAAACACCATATATTTT
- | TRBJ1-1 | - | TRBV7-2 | CASSSPLGLANTEAFF | TGTGCCAGCAGCTCGCCGCTGGGACTCGCGAACACTGAAGCTTTCTTT
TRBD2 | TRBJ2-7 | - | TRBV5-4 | CASSPGGASGGPGEQYF | TGTGCCAGCAGCCCTGGAGGGGCTAGCGGGGGCCCCGGCGAGCAGTACTTC
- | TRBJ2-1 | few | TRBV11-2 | CASSRGHNEQFF | TGTGCCAGCAGCCGAGGGCACAATGAGCAGTTCTTC
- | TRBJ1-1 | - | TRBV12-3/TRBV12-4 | CASRLTVNTEAFF | TGTGCCAGCAGGCTGACAGTGAACACTGAAGCTTTCTTT
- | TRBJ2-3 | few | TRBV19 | CASSPSPPRADTQYF | TGTGCCAGTAGTCCGTCCCCCCCCAGGGCAGATACGCAGTATTTT
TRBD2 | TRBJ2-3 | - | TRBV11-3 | CASSPRLAGGGADTQYF | TGTGCCAGCAGCCCGCGTCTAGCGGGAGGAGGGGCAGATACGCAGTATTTT
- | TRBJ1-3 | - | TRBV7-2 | CASSLASTAGSGNTIYF | TGTGCCAGCAGCTTAGCGTCTACGGCAGGCTCTGGAAACACCATATATTTT
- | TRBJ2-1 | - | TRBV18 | CASSPNPTSSYNEQFF | TGTGCCAGCTCACCTAACCCCACGAGCTCCTACAATGAGCAGTTCTTC
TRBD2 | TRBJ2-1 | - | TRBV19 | CASNPGWASGYSYNEQFF | TGTGCCAGTAACCCCGGCTGGGCTAGCGGATACTCCTACAATGAGCAGTTCTTC
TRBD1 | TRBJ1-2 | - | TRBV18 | CASSRTGTNYGYTF | TGTGCCAGCTCACGGACAGGGACTAACTATGGCTACACCTTC
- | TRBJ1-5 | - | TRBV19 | CASSIGGIHSNQPQHF | TGTGCCAGTAGTATTGGGGGGATCCATAGCAATCAGCCCCAGCATTTT
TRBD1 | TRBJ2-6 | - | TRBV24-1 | CATSDRQGTGANVLTF | TGTGCCACCAGTGATCGACAGGGGACCGGGGCCAACGTCCTGACTTTC
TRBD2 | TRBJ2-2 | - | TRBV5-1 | CASKEASGTGELFF | TGCGCCAGCAAAGAGGCTAGCGGGACCGGGGAGCTGTTTTTT
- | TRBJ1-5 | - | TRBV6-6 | CASSYGGDSNQPQHF | TGTGCCAGCAGTTACGGAGGAGATAGCAATCAGCCCCAGCATTTT
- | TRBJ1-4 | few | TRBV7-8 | CASSLGGGTFATNEKLFF | TGTGCCAGCAGCTTAGGGGGGGGGACGTTCGCAACTAATGAAAAACTGTTTTTT
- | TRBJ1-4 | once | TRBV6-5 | CASSYGPVTNEKLFF | TGTGCCAGCAGTTACGGCCCCGTGACTAATGAAAAACTGTTTTTT
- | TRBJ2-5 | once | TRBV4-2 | CASSQDRGASPSETQYF | TGTGCCAGCAGCCAAGATCGGGGGGCTAGCCCCTCAGAGACCCAGTACTTC
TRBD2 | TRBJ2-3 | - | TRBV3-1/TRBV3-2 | CASSQDYPGLAGDTDTQYF | TGTGCCAGCAGCCAAGACTATCCGGGACTAGCGGGAGACACAGATACGCAGTATTTT
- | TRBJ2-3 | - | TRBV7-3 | CASSPSAFTDTQYF | TGTGCCAGCAGTCCTAGCGCCTTCACAGATACGCAGTATTTT
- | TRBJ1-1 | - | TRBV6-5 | CASSAATQGTEAFF | TGTGCCAGCAGCGCTGCCACACAGGGCACTGAAGCTTTCTTT
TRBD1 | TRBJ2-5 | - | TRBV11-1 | CASSLKTGGDETQYF | TGTGCCAGCAGCTTAAAGACAGGGGGCGATGAGACCCAGTACTTC
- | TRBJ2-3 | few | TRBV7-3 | CASSRAGGSTDTQYF | TGTGCCAGCAGCCGGGCGGGCGGGAGCACAGATACGCAGTATTTT
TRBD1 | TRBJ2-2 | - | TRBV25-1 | CASSAGDRIGAGELFF | TGTGCCAGCAGTGCGGGGGACAGGATTGGAGCCGGGGAGCTGTTTTTT
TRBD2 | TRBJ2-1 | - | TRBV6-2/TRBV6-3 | CASSYSTYGTRGWNEQFF | TGTGCCAGCAGTTACTCGACCTACGGGACTAGGGGGTGGAATGAGCAGTTCTTC
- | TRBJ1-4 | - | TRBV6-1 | CASRKGATNEKLFF | TGTGCCAGCAGGAAGGGGGCAACTAATGAAAAACTGTTTTTT
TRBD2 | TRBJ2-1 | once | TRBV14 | CASSQVVIGGGNEQFF | TGTGCCAGCAGCCAAGTAGTTATTGGGGGGGGCAATGAGCAGTTCTTC
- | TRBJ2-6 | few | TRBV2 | CASVRRAVTPGAGANVLTF | TGTGCCAGCGTCAGACGCGCGGTAACACCGGGGGCTGGGGCCAACGTCCTGACTTTC
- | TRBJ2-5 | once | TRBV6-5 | CASSATQVIETQYF | TGTGCCAGCAGCGCCACTCAGGTTATTGAGACCCAGTACTTC
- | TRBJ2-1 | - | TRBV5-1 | CASSPGGGIIYNEQFF | TGCGCCAGCAGCCCCGGAGGTGGGATTATCTACAATGAGCAGTTCTTC